The clone carrying this T cell receptor (beta chain) was seen a few times. Its antigen remains unknown. The junction and the germline gene differ at one end; a read error may be behind it. This sample stems from a study of fetal regulatory T cell absence and autoimmunity. Findings of the study overall: Oligoclonal TCR enrichment in pancreas over cord blood reached over 90-fold for some clones.

Generated by immunoSEQ multiplex PCR, the TCRdb table keeps only in-frame clones and is missing some. The sample carries tens of thousands of clones, just under 85% recorded once. The sample comprised cord blood. This TCR derives from a newborn boy with IPEX syndrome.

The CDR3 nucleotides read TGTGCCAGCAGTGAAGATAATCAACCCCAGCATTTT. This translates into CASSEDNQPQHF. The chain uses TRBV2 and TRBJ1-5; D is undetermined. There are 12 residues in the CDR3. Germline assignment: CDR1 SNHLY and CDR2 FYNNEI.